These T cell receptor beta chains were read from a single sample in a study of T cell responses to AZD1222 COVID-19 vaccine. Clones were sequenced by immunoSEQ multiplex PCR, and TCRdb holds only the in-frame ones, with some missing. The sample comprises about 18,000 clones, nearly 90% of which are singletons, and roughly 8.7% rests with the top ten. The starting material was peripheral blood, obtained 28 days after the second AZD1222 dose. Source of these receptors: an adult who received the AZD1222 COVID-19 vaccine. CDR3s leave out the opening cysteine and the closing phenylalanine or tryptophan.

cdr3_length	j_call	v_call	cdr3_aa
13	TRBJ1-1	TRBV28	ASSTRQGGYTEAF
11	TRBJ2-5	TRBV5-1	ASTFLLGETQY
14	TRBJ2-3	TRBV28	ASSSPTGLGADTQY
12	TRBJ2-1	TRBV7-3	ASRASASYNEQF
13	TRBJ1-3	TRBV7-9	ASSNRGPSGNTIY
13	TRBJ2-1	TRBV4-2	ASSSSGGSYNEQF
13	TRBJ1-4	TRBV19	ASSIGQGLNEKLF
13	TRBJ1-2	TRBV30	AWSASTGTGGGYT
12	TRBJ2-2	TRBV24-1	ATRQNSNTGELF
13	TRBJ2-5	TRBV11-2	ASKRRLAGGETQY
12	TRBJ1-5	TRBV7-2	ASSLGDRGLPQH
9	TRBJ2-7	TRBV20-1	SAPLSYEQY
12	TRBJ2-7	TRBV15	ATSLPGVRDEQY
13	TRBJ1-1	TRBV5-4	ASSLKSHTNTEAF
12	TRBJ2-7	TRBV28	ASSLRGPPYEQY
14	TRBJ1-1	TRBV14	ASSHFRTVVNTEAF
14	TRBJ1-2	TRBV6-1	ASSEFRGRTNYGYT
17	TRBJ2-1	TRBV6-4	ASSPTLGLARFGYNEQF
12	TRBJ2-7	TRBV28	ASSLWDRGHEQY
14	TRBJ2-3	TRBV19	ASSKRRQGGTDTQY
11	TRBJ2-2	TRBV3-1/TRBV3-2	ASSQVGSGELF
14	TRBJ2-1	TRBV7-2	ASSPVAGRIYNEQF
14	TRBJ1-4	TRBV19	ASSLTGATTNEKLF
12	TRBJ1-4	TRBV29-1	SATLGGGSEKLF
16	TRBJ1-3	TRBV4-2	ASSLSTVQQGVGNTIY
11	TRBJ1-5	TRBV11-2	ASSRGRNQPQH
12	TRBJ1-5	TRBV6-5	ASSTLGQGQPQH
13	TRBJ1-4	TRBV10-3	AISESGQNNEKLF
12	TRBJ1-4	TRBV28	ASSLSPTEEKLF
12	TRBJ1-2	TRBV13	ASSKSGTGYGYT
13	TRBJ1-4	TRBV11-2	ASSLGSTANEKLF
12	TRBJ2-3	TRBV7-2	ASSLSASTDTQY
11	TRBJ2-5	TRBV7-2	ASSLAEGETQY
13	TRBJ2-4	TRBV7-9	ARTRDNIAKNIQY
11	TRBJ1-5	TRBV6-5	ASRQDSNQPQH
11	TRBJ2-7	TRBV7-9	ASSPRTHHEQY
10	TRBJ1-1	TRBV6-5	ASRNLDTEAF